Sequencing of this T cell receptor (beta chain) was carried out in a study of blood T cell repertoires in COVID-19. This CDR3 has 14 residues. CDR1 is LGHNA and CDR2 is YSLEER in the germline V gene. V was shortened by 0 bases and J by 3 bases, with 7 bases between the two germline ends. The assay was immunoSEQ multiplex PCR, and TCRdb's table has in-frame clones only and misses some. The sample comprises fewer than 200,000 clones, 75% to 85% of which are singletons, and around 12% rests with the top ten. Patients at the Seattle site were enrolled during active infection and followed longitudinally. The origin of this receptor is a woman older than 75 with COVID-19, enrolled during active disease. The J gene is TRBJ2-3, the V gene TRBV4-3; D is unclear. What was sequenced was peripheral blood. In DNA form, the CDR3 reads TGCGCCAGCAGCCAAGATCCCCTGACAGATACGCAGTATTTT. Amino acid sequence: CASSQDPLTDTQYF.